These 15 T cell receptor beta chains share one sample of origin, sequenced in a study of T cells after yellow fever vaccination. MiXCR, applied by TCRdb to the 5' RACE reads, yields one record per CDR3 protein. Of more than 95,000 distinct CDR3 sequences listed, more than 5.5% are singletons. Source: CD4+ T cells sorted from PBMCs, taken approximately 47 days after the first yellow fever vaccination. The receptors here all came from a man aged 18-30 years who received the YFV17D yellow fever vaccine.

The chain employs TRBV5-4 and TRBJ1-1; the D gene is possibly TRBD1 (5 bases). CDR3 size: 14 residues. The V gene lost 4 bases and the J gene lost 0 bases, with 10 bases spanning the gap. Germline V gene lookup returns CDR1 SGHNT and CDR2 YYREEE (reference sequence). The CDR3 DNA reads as TGTGCCAGCAGCACTCGACAGATGAACACTGAAGCTTTCTTT. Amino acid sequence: CASSTRQMNTEAFF.

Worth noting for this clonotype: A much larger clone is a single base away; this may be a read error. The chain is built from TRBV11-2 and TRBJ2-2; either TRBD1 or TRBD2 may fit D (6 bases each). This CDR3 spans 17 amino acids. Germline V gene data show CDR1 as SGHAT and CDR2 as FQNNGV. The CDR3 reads CACRRGYAPGATGELFF. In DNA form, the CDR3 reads TGTGCCTGCAGGAGGGGGTACGCTCCTGGGGCGACCGGGGAGCTGTTTTTT.

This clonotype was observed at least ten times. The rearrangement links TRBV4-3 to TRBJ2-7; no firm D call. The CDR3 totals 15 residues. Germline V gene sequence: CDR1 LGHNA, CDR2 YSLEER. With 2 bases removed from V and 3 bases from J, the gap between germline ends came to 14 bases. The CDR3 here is CASSQREQQIYEQYF. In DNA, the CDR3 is TGCGCCAGCAGCCAAAGGGAACAGCAAATCTACGAGCAGTACTTC.

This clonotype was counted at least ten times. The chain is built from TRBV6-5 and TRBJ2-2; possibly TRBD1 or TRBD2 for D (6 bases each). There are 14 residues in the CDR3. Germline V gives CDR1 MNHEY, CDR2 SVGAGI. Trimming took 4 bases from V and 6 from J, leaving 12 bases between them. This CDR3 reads CASSSTGRSGELFF. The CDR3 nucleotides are TGTGCCAGCAGTTCTACAGGGAGGTCCGGGGAGCTGTTTTTT.

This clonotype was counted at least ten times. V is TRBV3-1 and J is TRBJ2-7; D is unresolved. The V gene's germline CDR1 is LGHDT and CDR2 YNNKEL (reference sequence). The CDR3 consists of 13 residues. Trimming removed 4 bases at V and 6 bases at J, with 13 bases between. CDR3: CASSLQLGLEQYF. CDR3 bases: TGTGCCAGCAGCCTCCAGCTGGGCCTCGAGCAGTACTTC.

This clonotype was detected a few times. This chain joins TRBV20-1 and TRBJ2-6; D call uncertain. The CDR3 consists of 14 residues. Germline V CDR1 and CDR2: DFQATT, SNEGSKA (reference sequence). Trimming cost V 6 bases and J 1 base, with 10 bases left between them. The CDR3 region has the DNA TGCAGTGCCCCGGACGGATCTGGGGCCAACGTCCTGACTTTC. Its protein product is CSAPDGSGANVLTF.

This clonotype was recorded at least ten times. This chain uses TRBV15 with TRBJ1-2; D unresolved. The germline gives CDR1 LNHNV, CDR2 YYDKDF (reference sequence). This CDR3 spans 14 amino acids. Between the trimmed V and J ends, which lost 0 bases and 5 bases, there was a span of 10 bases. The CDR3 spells CATSRDWEDYGYTF. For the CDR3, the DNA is TGTGCCACCAGCAGAGATTGGGAAGATTATGGCTACACCTTC.

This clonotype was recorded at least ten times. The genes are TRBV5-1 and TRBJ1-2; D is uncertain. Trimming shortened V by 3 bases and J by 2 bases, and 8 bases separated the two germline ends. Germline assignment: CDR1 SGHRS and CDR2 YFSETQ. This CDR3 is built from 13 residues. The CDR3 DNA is TGCGCCAGCAGCTCGGACGGGAACTATGGCTACACCTTC. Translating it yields CASSSDGNYGYTF.

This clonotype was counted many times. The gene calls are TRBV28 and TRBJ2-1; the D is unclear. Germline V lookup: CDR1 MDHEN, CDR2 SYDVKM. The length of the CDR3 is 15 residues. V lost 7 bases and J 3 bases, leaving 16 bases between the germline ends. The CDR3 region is CASTIKYRSYNEQFF. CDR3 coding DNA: TGTGCCAGCACCATAAAGTACCGGAGCTACAATGAGCAGTTCTTC.

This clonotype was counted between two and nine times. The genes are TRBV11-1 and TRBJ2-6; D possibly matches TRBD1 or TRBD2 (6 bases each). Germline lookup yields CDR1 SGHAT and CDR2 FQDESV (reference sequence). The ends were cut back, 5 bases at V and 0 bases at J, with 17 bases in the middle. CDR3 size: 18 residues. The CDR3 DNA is TGTGCCAGCAGCCCACCCGGGGGCGGATTCTCTGGGGCCAACGTCCTGACTTTC. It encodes CASSPPGGGFSGANVLTF.

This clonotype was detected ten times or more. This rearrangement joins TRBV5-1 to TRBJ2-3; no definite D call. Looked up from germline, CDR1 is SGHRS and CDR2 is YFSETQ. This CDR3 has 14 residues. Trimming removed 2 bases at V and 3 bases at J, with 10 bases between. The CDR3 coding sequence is TGCGCCAGCAGCTTTAGGTACAGAACAGATACGCAGTATTTT. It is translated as CASSFRYRTDTQYF.

This CDR3 is CASSGFLDGQGRADTQYF. The CDR3 DNA reads TGTGCCAGCAGCGGATTTTTAGACGGACAGGGGCGAGCAGATACGCAGTATTTT. V is TRBV7-6 and J is TRBJ2-3; 9 nucleotides agree with TRBD1. The CDR3 totals 18 residues. Germline V gene lookup returns CDR1 SGHVS and CDR2 FNYEAQ. V was pared by 5 bases and J by 4 bases, with 16 bases of the junction left unmatched.

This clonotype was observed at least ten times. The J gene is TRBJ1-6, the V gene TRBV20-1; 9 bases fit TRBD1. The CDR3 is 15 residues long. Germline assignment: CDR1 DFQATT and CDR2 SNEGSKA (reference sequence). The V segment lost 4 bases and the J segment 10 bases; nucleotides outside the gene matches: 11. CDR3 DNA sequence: TGCAGTGCTAACCGAGCCGGGACAGGGAGATCACCCCTCCACTTT. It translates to CSANRAGTGRSPLHF.

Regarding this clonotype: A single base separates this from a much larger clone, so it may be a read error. The CDR3 DNA follows: TGTGCCACACGGGCCGCGGATATGAATTCACCCCTCCACTTT. It codes for CATRAADMNSPLHF. This chain joins TRBV27 and TRBJ1-6; D gene unclear. CDR3 size: 14 residues. Trimming cost V 10 bases and J 7 bases, with 17 bases left between them. Germline values: CDR1 MNHEY, CDR2 SMNVEV (reference sequence).

The chain's CDR3 is CASSIEGGVNQPQHF. The CDR3 nucleotides read TGTGCCAGTAGTATAGAGGGAGGGGTGAATCAGCCCCAGCATTTT. V and J are TRBV19 and TRBJ1-5; perhaps TRBD1 as D (5 bases). This CDR3 comprises 15 residues. Germline-derived CDR1 and CDR2 are LNHDA and SQIVND (reference sequence). V dropped 0 bases and J dropped 4 bases, with 10 bases sitting between them.